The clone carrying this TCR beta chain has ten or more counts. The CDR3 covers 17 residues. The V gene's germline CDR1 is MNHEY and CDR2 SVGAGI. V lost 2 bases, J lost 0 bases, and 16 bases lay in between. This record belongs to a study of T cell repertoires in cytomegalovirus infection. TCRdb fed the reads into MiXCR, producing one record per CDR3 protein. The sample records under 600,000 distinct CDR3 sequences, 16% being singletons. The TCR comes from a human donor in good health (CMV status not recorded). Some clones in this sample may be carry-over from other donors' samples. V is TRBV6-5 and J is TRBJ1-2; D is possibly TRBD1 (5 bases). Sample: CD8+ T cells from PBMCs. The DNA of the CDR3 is TGTGCCAGCAGTTACCGACAAAACGGGACTGCTAACTATGGCTACACCTTC. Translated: CASSYRQNGTANYGYTF.